These 9 T cell receptor beta chains originate from one sample sequenced in a study of PD-1 blockade in classical Hodgkin lymphoma. Method: immunoSEQ multiplex PCR; TCRdb's copy keeps in-frame clones and lacks some. This repertoire shows more than 20,000 clones, 60% to 80% found once; its top ten account for about 19%. The time point was: cycle 4 day 1 (C4D1), after 6 weeks of nivolumab. All patients relapsed after autologous stem cell transplantation, and brentuximab vedotin exposure varied. The sample was peripheral blood mononuclear cells (PBMCs), taken before the fourth cycle of nivolumab. These receptors all come from a human donor with classical Hodgkin lymphoma.

This clone came up a few times. V and J are TRBV28 and TRBJ1-5; TRBD1 might be the D (6 bases). This CDR3 region has 15 residues. Trimming took 6 bases from V and 6 from J, leaving 18 bases between them. CDR1 and CDR2 from the germline V gene are MDHEN and SYDVKM. CDR3 nucleotide sequence: TGTGCCAGCAGCCCCAGCTTAGGAGGGGGTCAGCCCCAGCATTTT. Translation gives CASSPSLGGGQPQHF.

The chain combines TRBV7-9 with TRBJ1-2; D not certain. V dropped 5 bases and J dropped 4 bases, with 11 bases sitting between them. Germline V gene lookup returns CDR1 SEHNR and CDR2 FQNEAQ (reference sequence). The CDR3 runs 13 residues. CDR3 residues: CASSQGRRYGYTF. As DNA, the CDR3 is TGTGCCAGCAGCCAAGGACGTCGCTATGGCTACACCTTC.

Worth noting for this clone: The sample holds other DNA sequences that translate to the same CDR3. The rearrangement uses TRBV5-1 and TRBJ2-3; tentatively, D is TRBD1 or TRBD2 (5 bases each). The CDR3 extends over 13 amino acids. V gave up 7 bases and J gave up 0 bases, with 9 bases separating them. Looked up from germline, CDR1 is SGHRS and CDR2 is YFSETQ. This CDR3 is CASSGPSTDTQYF. In DNA form, the CDR3 reads TGCGCCAGCTCGGGGCCAAGCACAGATACGCAGTATTTT.

The chain is built from TRBV10-3 and TRBJ1-4; D may be TRBD1 (6 bases). This CDR3 is built from 13 residues. V lost 4 bases to trimming and J lost 5 bases, with 8 bases between them. From germline, CDR1 is ENHRY and CDR2 SYGVKD. DNA for the CDR3: TGTGCCATCAGTGGGACAGCGAATGAAAAACTGTTTTTT. Translating gives CAISGTANEKLFF.

About this clone: One end of the junction does not line up with germline, which may come from a read error. The rearrangement links TRBV5-3 to TRBJ1-1; no firm D call. TRBV5-3 is an ORF, with its function uncertain. This CDR3 comprises 13 residues. CDR3 region: CASSLAGVPEAFF. In DNA, the CDR3 is TGTGCCAGCAGCTTGGCCGGGGTACCTGAAGCTTTCTTT.

This chain joins TRBV18 and TRBJ2-3; D gene ambiguous. The CDR3 spans 13 residues. Germline CDR1 is KGHSH and CDR2 is LQKENI. V shed 0 bases and J shed 6 bases, with 7 bases lying between them. CDR3 loop: CASSPPSRDTQYF. CDR3 DNA: TGTGCCAGCTCACCACCTTCCAGGGATACGCAGTATTTT.

The chain is built from TRBV6-6 and TRBJ2-7; D not certain. The germline V gene has CDR1 MNHNY and CDR2 SVGAGI (reference sequence). This CDR3 contains 11 residues. Trimming removed 5 bases at V and 3 bases at J, with 5 bases between. The CDR3 here is CASSENYEQYF. CDR3 nucleotide sequence: TGTGCCAGCAGTGAGAACTACGAGCAGTACTTC.

CDR3 sequence (DNA): TGTGCCAGCAGTGAACCGGGAGTAAGTGGAGAGCAGTACTTC. Protein product: CASSEPGVSGEQYF. The rearrangement uses TRBV6-5 and TRBJ2-7; TRBD2 might be the D (6 bases). V lost 5 bases, J lost 7 bases, and 18 bases lay in between. This CDR3 comprises 14 residues. Per germline, CDR1 MNHEY and CDR2 SVGAGI.

This chain connects TRBV6-5 to TRBJ1-4; the D is unclear. The CDR3 loop spans 15 amino acids. The germline V and J ends were trimmed by 7 bases and 2 bases, with 14 bases remaining between them. The V gene's germline CDR1 is MNHEY and CDR2 SVGAGI. The CDR3 DNA reads TGTGCCAGCAAAGTATCGTGGGGTACTAATGAAAAACTGTTTTTT. Protein: CASKVSWGTNEKLFF.